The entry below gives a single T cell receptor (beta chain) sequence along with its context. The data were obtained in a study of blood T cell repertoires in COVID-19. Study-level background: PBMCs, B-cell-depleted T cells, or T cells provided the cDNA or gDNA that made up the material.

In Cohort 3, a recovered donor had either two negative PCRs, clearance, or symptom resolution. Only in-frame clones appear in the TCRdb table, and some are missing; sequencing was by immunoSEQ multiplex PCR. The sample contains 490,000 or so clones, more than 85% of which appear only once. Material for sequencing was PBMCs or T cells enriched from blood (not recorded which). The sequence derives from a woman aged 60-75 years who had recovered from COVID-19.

The DNA of the CDR3 is TGCGCCAGCAGCTTGGCCGGGACAACGAACACCGGGGAGCTGTTTTTT. Its protein product is CASSLAGTTNTGELFF. V usage is TRBV5-1 and J usage is TRBJ2-2; tentative D call: TRBD1 (6 bases). V dropped 0 bases and J dropped 0 bases, with 9 bases sitting between them. CDR1 is SGHRS, CDR2 YFSETQ, per germline. CDR3 length: 16 amino acids.